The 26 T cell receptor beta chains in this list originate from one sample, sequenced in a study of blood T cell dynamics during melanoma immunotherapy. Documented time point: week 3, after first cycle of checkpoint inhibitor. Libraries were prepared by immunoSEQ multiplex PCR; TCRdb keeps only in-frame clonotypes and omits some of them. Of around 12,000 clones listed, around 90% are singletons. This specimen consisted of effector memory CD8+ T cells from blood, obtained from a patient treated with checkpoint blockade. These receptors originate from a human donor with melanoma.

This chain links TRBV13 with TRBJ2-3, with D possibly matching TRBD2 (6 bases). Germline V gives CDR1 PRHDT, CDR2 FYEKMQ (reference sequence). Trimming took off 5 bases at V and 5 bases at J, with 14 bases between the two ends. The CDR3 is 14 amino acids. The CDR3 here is CASSRRLAIDTQYF. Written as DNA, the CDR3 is TGTGCCAGCAGCCGACGGCTAGCGATAGATACGCAGTATTTT.

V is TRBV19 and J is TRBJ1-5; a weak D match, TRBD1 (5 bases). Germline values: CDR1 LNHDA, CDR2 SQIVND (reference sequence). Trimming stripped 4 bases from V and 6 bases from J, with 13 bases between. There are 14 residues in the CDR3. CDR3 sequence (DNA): TGTGCCAGTAGTACGGTGGGGGAGGGTCAGCCCCAGCATTTT. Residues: CASSTVGEGQPQHF.

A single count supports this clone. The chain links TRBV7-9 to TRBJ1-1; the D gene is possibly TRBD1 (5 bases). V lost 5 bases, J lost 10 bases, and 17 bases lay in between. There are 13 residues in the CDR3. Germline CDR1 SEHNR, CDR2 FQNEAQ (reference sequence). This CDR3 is CASSGRERNLAFF. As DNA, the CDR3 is TGTGCCAGCAGCGGCAGGGAGCGAAATTTAGCTTTCTTT. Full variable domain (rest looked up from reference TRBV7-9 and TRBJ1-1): DTGVSQNPRHKITKRGQNVTFRCDPISEHNRLYWYRQTLGQGPEFLTYFQNEAQLEKSRLLSDRFSAERPKGSFSTLEIQRTEQGDSAMYLCASSGRERNLAFFGQGTRLTVV.

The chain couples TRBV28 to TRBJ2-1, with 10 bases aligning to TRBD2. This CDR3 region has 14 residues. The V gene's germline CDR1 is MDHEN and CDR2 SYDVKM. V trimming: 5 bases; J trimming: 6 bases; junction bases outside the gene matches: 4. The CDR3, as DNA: TGTGCCAGCAGTCTAGCGGGAGAGGTCAATGAGCAGTTCTTC. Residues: CASSLAGEVNEQFF.

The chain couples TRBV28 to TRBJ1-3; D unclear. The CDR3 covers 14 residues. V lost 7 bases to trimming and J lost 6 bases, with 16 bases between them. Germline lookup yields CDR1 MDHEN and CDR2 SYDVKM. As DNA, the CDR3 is TGTGCCAGCACTCTAGAGGGTTCGGAAAACACCATATATTTT. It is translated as CASTLEGSENTIYF.

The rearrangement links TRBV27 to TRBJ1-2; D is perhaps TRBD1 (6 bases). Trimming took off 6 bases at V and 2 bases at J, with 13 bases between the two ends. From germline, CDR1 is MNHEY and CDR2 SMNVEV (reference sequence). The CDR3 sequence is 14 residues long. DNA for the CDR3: TGTGCCAGCAGGCCCGACAGGAGCAACTATGGCTACACCTTC. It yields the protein CASRPDRSNYGYTF.

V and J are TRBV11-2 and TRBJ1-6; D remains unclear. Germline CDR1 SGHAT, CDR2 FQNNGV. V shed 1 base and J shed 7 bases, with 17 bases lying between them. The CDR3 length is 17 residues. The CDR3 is CASSLAYIVVGNSPLHF. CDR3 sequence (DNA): TGTGCCAGCAGCTTAGCTTATATCGTAGTTGGGAATTCACCCCTCCACTTT.

The CDR3 loop is CASSEPGREQFF. CDR3 sequence (DNA): TGCGCCAGCAGTGAACCTGGCAGGGAGCAGTTCTTC. The chain uses TRBV10-1 and TRBJ2-1; D is unresolved. The V and J ends lost 3 bases and 10 bases respectively, with 10 bases between them. Per germline, CDR1 WNHNN and CDR2 SYGVQD (reference sequence). The CDR3 covers 12 residues.

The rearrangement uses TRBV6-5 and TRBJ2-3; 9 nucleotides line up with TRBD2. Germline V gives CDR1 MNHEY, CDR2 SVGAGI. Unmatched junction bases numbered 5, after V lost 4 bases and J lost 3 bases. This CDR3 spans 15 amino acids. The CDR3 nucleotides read TGTGCCAGCAGTTTTAGCGGGAGTAGGACAGATACGCAGTATTTT. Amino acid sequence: CASSFSGSRTDTQYF.

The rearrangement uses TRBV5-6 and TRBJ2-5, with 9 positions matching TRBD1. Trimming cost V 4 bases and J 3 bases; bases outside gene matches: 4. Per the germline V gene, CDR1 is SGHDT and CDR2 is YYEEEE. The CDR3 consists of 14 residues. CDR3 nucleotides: TGTGCCAGCAGCCCCGACAGGGGGGAAGAGACCCAGTACTTC. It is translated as CASSPDRGEETQYF.

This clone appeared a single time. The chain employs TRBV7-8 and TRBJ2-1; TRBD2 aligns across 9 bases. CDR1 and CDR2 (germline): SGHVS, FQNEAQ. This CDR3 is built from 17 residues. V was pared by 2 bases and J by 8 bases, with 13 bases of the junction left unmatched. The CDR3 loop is CASSLFPFAGGPHEQFF. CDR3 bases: TGTGCCAGCAGCTTATTCCCCTTTGCGGGAGGGCCCCATGAGCAGTTCTTC.

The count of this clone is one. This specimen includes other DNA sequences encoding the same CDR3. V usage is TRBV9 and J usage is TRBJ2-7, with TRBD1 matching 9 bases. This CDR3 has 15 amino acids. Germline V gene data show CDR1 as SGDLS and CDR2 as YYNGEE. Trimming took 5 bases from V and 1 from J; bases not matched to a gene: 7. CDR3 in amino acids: CASSAGTGPSYEQYF. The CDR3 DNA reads TGTGCCAGCAGTGCGGGGACAGGGCCTTCCTACGAGCAGTACTTC.

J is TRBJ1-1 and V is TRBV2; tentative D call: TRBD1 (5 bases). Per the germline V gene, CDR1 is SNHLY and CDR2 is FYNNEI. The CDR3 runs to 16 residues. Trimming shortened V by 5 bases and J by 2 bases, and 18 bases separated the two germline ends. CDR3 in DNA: TGTGCCAGCAGTCCTGACAGCGGCCGCTTAAACACTGAAGCTTTCTTT. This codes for CASSPDSGRLNTEAFF.

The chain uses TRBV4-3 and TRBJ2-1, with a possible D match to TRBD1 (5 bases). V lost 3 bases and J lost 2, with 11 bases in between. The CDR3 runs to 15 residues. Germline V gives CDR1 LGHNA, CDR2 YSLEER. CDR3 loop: CASSHWGGPYNEQFF. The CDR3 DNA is TGCGCCAGCAGCCATTGGGGCGGACCCTACAATGAGCAGTTCTTC.

DNA for the CDR3: TGTGCCAGCAGCTCAGGGACAGCCGACAAAAACATTCAGTACTTC. This codes for CASSSGTADKNIQYF. The chain joins TRBV5-4 to TRBJ2-4, with 7 bases matching TRBD1. This CDR3 contains 15 residues. Trimming at V came to 3 bases and at J to 3 bases, leaving 6 bases not matched to a gene. Germline values: CDR1 SGHNT, CDR2 YYREEE (reference sequence).

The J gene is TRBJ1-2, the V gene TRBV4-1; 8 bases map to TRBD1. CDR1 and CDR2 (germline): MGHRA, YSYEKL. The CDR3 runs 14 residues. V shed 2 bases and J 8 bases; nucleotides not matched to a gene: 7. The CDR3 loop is CASSQTTGGVGYTF. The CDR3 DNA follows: TGCGCCAGCAGCCAAACCACAGGGGGAGTGGGCTACACCTTC.

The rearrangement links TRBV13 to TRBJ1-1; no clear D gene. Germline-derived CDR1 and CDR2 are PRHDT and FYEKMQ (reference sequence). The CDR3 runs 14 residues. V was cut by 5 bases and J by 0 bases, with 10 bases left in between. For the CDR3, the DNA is TGTGCCAGCAGCGGGAGGGATCTGAACACTGAAGCTTTCTTT. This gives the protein CASSGRDLNTEAFF.

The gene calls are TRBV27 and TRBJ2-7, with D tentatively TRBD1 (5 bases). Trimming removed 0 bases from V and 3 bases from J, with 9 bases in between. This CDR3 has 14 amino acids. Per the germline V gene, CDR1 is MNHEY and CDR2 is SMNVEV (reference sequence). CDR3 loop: CASSLSQGRYEQYF. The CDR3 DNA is TGTGCCAGCAGTTTATCTCAGGGTCGCTACGAGCAGTACTTC.

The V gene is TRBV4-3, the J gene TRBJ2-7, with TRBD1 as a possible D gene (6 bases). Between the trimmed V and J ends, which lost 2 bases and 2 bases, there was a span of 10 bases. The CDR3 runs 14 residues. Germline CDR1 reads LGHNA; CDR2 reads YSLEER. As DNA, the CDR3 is TGCGCCAGCAGCCAAACCAGGGGACCCTACGAGCAGTACTTC. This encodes CASSQTRGPYEQYF.

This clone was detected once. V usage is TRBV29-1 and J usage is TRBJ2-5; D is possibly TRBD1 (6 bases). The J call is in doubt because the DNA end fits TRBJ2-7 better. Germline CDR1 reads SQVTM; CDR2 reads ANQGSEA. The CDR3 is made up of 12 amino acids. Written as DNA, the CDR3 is TGCAGCGTCAAAGGGGACAACTACGAGCAGTACTTC. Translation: CSVKGDNYEQYF.

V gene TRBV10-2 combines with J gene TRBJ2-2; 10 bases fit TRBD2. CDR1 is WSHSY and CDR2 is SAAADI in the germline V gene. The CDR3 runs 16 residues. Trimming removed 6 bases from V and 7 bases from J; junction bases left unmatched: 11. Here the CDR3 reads CASSTVGTSVGGELFF. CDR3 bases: TGCGCCAGCAGCACCGTTGGGACTAGCGTAGGCGGGGAGCTGTTTTTT.

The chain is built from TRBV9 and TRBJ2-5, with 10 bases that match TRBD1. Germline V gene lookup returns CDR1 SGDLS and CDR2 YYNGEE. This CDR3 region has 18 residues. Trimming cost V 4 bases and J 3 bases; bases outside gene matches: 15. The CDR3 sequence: CASSPVGTGVRNEETQYF. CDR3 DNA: TGTGCCAGCAGCCCCGTGGGGACAGGGGTGCGGAACGAAGAGACCCAGTACTTC.

Here the CDR3 reads CASSLVWPTSSYNEQFF. The CDR3 bases are TGTGCCAGCAGCTTAGTCTGGCCGACAAGCTCCTACAATGAGCAGTTCTTC. The chain couples TRBV13 to TRBJ2-1; the D is unclear. Trimming cost V 1 base and J 0 bases, with 13 bases left between them. The CDR3 has 17 amino acids. Germline values: CDR1 PRHDT, CDR2 FYEKMQ (reference sequence).

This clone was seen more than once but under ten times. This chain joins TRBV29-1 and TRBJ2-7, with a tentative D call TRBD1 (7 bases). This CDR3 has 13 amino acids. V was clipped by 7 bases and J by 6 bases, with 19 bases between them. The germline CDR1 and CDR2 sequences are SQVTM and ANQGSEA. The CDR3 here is CSGGAATGREQYF. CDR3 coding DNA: TGCAGCGGGGGGGCCGCGACAGGGCGCGAGCAGTACTTC.

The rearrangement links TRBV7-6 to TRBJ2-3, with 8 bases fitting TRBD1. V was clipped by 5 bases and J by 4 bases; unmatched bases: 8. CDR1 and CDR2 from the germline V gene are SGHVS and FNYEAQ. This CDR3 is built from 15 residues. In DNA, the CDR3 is TGTGCCAGCAGCCCTGGGCAGGGGGCGGCAGATACGCAGTATTTT. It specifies CASSPGQGAADTQYF.

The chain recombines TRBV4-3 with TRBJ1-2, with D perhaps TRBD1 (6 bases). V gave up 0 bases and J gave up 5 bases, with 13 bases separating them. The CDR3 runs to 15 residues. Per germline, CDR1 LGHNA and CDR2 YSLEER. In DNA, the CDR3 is TGCGCCAGCAGCCAAGAGAGGGGGGGGTTGTATGGCTACACCTTC. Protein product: CASSQERGGLYGYTF.